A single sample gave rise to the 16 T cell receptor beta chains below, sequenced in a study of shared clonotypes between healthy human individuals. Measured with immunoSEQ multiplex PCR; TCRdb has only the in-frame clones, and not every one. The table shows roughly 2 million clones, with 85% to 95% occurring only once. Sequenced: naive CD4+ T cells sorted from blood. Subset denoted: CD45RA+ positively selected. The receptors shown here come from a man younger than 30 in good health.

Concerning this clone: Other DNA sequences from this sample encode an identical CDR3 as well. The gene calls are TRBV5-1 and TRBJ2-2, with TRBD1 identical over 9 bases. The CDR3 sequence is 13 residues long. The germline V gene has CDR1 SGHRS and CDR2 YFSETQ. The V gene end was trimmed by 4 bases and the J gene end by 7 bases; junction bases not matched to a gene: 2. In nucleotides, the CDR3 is TGCGCCAGCAGCCCGGACAGGGGCGGGGAGCTGTTTTTT. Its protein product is CASSPDRGGELFF. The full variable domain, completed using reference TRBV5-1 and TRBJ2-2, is KAGVTQTPRYLIKTRGQQVTLSCSPISGHRSVSWYQQTPGQGLQFLFEYFSETQRNKGNFPGRFSGRQFSNSRSEMNVSTLELGDSALYLCASSPDRGGELFFGEGSRLTVL.

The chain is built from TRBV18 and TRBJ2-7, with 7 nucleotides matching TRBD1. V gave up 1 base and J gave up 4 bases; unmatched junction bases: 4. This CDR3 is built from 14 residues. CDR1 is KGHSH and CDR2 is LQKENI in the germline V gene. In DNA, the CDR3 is TGTGCCAGCTCACCACAAGAGGGGGCTTACGAGCAGTACTTC. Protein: CASSPQEGAYEQYF.

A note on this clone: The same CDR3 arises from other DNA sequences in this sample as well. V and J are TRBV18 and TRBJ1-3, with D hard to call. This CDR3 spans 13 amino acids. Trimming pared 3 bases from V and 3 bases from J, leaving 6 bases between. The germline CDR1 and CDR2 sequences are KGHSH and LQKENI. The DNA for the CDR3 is TGTGCCAGCTCACCGGACGGTGGAAACACCATATATTTT. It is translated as CASSPDGGNTIYF.

The CDR3 nucleotides read TGCAGCGTTCTCCCCGGAGCAACTAATGAAAAACTGTTTTTT. Translating it yields CSVLPGATNEKLFF. The chain links TRBV29-1 to TRBJ1-4; no firm D call. V dropped 5 bases and J dropped 0 bases, with 10 bases sitting between them. This CDR3 contains 14 residues. Germline values: CDR1 SQVTM, CDR2 ANQGSEA.

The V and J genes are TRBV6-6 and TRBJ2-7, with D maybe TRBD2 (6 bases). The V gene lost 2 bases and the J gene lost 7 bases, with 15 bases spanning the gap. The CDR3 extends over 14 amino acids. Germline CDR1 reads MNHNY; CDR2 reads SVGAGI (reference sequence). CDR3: CASSYPGLPGEQYF. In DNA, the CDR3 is TGTGCCAGCAGTTACCCGGGACTCCCTGGGGAGCAGTACTTC.

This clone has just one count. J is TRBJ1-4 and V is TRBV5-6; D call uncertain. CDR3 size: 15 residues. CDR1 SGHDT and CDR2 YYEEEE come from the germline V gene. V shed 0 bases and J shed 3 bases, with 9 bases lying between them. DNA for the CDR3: TGTGCCAGCAGCTTGGAAGGCGGCCCTAATGAAAAACTGTTTTTT. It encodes CASSLEGGPNEKLFF. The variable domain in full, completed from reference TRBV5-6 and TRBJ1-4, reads DAGVTQSPTHLIKTRGQQVTLRCSPKSGHDTVSWYQQALGQGPQFIFQYYEEEERQRGNFPDRFSGHQFPNYSSELNVNALLLGDSALYLCASSLEGGPNEKLFFGSGTQLSVL.

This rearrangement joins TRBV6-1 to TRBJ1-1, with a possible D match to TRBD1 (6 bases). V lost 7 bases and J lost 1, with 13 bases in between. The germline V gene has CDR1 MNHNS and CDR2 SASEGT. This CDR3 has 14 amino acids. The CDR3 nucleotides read TGTGCCAGCACGGGGGCAGGGAAGAACACTGAAGCTTTCTTT. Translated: CASTGAGKNTEAFF.

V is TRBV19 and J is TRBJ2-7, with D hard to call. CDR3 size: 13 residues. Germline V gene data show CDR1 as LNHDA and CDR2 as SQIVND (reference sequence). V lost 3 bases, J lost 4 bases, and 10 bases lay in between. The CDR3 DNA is TGTGCCAGTAGTATCTTCGTCGATTACGAGCAGTACTTC. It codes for CASSIFVDYEQYF.

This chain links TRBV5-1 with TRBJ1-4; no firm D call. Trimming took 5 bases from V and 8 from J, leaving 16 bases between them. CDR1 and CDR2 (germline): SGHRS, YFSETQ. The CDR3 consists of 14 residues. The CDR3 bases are TGCGCCAGCAGTCTTACGGCGAGGAGCGAAAAACTGTTTTTT. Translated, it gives CASSLTARSEKLFF.

The CDR3: CASSPYQGSYEQYF. In DNA form, the CDR3 reads TGTGCCAGCAGTCCCTACCAGGGGTCCTACGAGCAGTACTTC. The rearrangement links TRBV6-6 to TRBJ2-7, with a possible D match to TRBD1 (6 bases). V was trimmed by 5 bases and J by 1 base, leaving 12 bases between them. The germline CDR1 and CDR2 sequences are MNHNY and SVGAGI (reference sequence). CDR3 size: 14 residues.

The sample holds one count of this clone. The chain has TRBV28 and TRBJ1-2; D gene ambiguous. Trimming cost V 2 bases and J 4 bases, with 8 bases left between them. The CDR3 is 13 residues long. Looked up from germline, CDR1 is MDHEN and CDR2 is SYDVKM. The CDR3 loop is CASSLTAVYGYTF. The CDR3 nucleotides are TGTGCCAGCAGTTTAACGGCAGTCTATGGCTACACCTTC.

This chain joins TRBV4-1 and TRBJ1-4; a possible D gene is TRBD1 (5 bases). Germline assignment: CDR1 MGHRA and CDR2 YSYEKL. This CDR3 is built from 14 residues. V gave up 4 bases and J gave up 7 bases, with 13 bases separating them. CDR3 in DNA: TGCGCCAGCAGCCGGGGCCTGGCCCGTGAAAAACTGTTTTTT. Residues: CASSRGLAREKLFF.

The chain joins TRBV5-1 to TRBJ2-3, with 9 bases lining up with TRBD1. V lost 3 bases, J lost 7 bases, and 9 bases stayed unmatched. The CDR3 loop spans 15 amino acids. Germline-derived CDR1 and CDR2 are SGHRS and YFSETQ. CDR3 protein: CASSSGTGLGNTQYF. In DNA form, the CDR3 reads TGCGCCAGCAGCTCCGGGACAGGGCTGGGAAATACGCAGTATTTT.

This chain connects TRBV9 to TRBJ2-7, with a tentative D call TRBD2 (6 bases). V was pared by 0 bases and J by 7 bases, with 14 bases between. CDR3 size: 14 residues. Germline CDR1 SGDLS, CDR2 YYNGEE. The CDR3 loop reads CASSVGERVGEQYF. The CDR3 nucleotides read TGTGCCAGCAGCGTAGGGGAGCGGGTGGGGGAGCAGTACTTC.

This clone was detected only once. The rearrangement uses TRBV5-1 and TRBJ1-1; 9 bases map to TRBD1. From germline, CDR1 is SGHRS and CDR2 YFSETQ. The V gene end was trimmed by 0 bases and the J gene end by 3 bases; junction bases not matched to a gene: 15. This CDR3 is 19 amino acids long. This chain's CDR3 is CASSLARGTGTWLHTEAFF. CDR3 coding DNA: TGCGCCAGCAGCTTGGCGAGGGGGACAGGGACATGGCTCCACACTGAAGCTTTCTTT.

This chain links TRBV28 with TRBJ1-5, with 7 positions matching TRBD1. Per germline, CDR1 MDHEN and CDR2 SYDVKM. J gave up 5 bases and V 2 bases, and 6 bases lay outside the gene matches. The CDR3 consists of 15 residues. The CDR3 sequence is CASSLEGQPYQPQHF. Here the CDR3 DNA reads TGTGCCAGCAGTTTAGAGGGACAGCCCTATCAGCCCCAGCATTTT.